A single sample gave rise to the 30 T cell receptor beta chains below, sequenced in a study of T cell responses to AZD1222 COVID-19 vaccine (dated by TCRdb to the early 2020s). The method was the immunoSEQ multiplex PCR assay. TCRdb took this table from immuneACCESS and kept in-frame rearrangements with V and J called. Such tables lack part of the clones; where checked against another copy, unresolved V genes explain under half of the gap, and the rest is unexplained. This sample is represented by about 110,000 clones; around 93% of them were singletons. About 3% of the sample is in the top ten clones. The time point label on this specimen signifies: about 28 days (+/-7) after the second vaccine dose. The sample was peripheral blood, taken 28 days after the second AZD1222 dose. All receptors derive from an adult who received the AZD1222 COVID-19 vaccine.

The chain links TRBV6-5 to TRBJ1-2, with D perhaps matching TRBD1 (5 bases). The CDR3 totals 13 residues. V lost 6 bases and J lost 6, with 14 bases in between. From germline, CDR1 is MNHEY and CDR2 SVGAGI. The CDR3 reads CASSFFGANGYTF. CDR3 nucleotides: TGTGCCAGCAGCTTTTTTGGGGCAAATGGCTACACCTTC.

The rearrangement joins TRBV15 to TRBJ2-7, with unresolved D. The germline CDR1 and CDR2 sequences are LNHNV and YYDKDF (reference sequence). Trimming left V 0 bases short and J 4 bases short, with 10 bases between. The CDR3 totals 14 residues. The DNA of the CDR3 is TGTGCCACCAGCAGAGATGGAGCTGATTACGAGCAGTACTTC. Amino acids: CATSRDGADYEQYF.

The chain is built from TRBV25-1 and TRBJ1-2; D not resolved. CDR3 length: 14 amino acids. V lost 1 base to trimming and J lost 4 bases, with 10 bases between them. Germline loops: CDR1 MGHDK, CDR2 SYGVNS. CDR3: CASSESVNSYGYTF. The CDR3 DNA sequence: TGTGCCAGCAGTGAATCGGTTAACAGCTATGGCTACACCTTC.

The rearrangement uses TRBV5-5 and TRBJ2-7; 7 nucleotides line up with TRBD1. The germline V gene has CDR1 SGHKS and CDR2 YYEKEE (reference sequence). This CDR3 contains 15 residues. V dropped 3 bases and J dropped 3; count of bases not matched to a gene: 9. The CDR3 loop is CASSSGTAVSYEQYF. The CDR3 coding sequence is TGTGCCAGCAGCTCCGGGACAGCTGTGAGCTACGAGCAGTACTTC. The full variable domain, in which reference TRBV5-5 and TRBJ2-7 provide the parts outside the CDR3, is DAGVTQSPTHLIKTRGQQVTLRCSPISGHKSVSWYQQVLGQGPQFIFQYYEKEERGRGNFPDRFSARQFPNYSSELNVNALLLGDSALYLCASSSGTAVSYEQYFGPGTRLTVT.

V usage is TRBV7-9 and J usage is TRBJ2-1; 10 bases agree with TRBD2. The CDR3 sequence is 14 residues long. Germline CDR1 SEHNR, CDR2 FQNEAQ (reference sequence). V dropped 5 bases and J dropped 6; count of bases not matched to a gene: 4. The CDR3 coding sequence is TGTGCCAGCAGCCTTAGCGGGGGGACCAATGAGCAGTTCTTC. It is translated as CASSLSGGTNEQFF.

This chain joins TRBV6-5 and TRBJ1-1; D ambiguous. This CDR3 has 14 amino acids. Germline-derived CDR1 and CDR2 are MNHEY and SVGAGI. With 0 bases removed from V and 2 bases from J, the gap between germline ends came to 7 bases. For the CDR3, the DNA is TGTGCCAGCAGTTACTCGGGAAAAAACACTGAAGCTTTCTTT. Translation gives CASSYSGKNTEAFF.

The chain has TRBV2 and TRBJ1-2; 8 bases map to TRBD1. The CDR3 covers 14 residues. J was trimmed by 3 bases and V by 7 bases; bases with no gene match: 7. The V gene's germline CDR1 is SNHLY and CDR2 FYNNEI. CDR3 nucleotide sequence: TGTGCCAGCACCCAAGCGACAGGGGACTATGGCTACACCTTC. It encodes CASTQATGDYGYTF.

The chain has TRBV29-1 and TRBJ2-2, with a possible D match to TRBD1 (6 bases). V was trimmed by 5 bases and J by 3 bases, leaving 10 bases between them. This CDR3 has 13 residues. CDR1 is SQVTM, CDR2 ANQGSEA, per germline. The CDR3 region has the DNA TGCAGCGTTACCGGACAGTACACCGGGGAGCTGTTTTTT. Protein sequence: CSVTGQYTGELFF.

The chain carries TRBV19 and TRBJ2-7; TRBD1 matches 9 bases. The CDR3 sequence is 14 residues long. V shed 6 bases, J shed 2 bases, and the junction held 5 bases outside the gene matches. Germline V lookup: CDR1 LNHDA, CDR2 SQIVND (reference sequence). The DNA for the CDR3 is TGTGCCAGTAGAACAGGGGGCGCCCCCTACGAGCAGTACTTC. Protein sequence: CASRTGGAPYEQYF.

The chain carries TRBV6-1 and TRBJ2-2; maybe TRBD1 (6 bases). The V end lost 1 base, the J end lost 4 bases, and 16 bases lay between the germline ends. The CDR3 length is 17 residues. CDR1 is MNHNS and CDR2 is SASEGT in the germline V gene. The CDR3 reads CASSEDVDSPGTGELFF. CDR3 coding DNA: TGTGCCAGCAGTGAAGACGTGGACAGCCCAGGCACCGGGGAGCTGTTTTTT.

The genes are TRBV6-5 and TRBJ1-1; TRBD1 agrees at 10 bases. Germline lookup yields CDR1 MNHEY and CDR2 SVGAGI. This CDR3 has 15 residues. V was pared by 2 bases and J by 4 bases, with 4 bases of the junction left unmatched. Here the CDR3 reads CASSYLGQGRTEAFF. The CDR3 DNA reads as TGTGCCAGCAGTTACCTGGGACAGGGGCGCACTGAAGCTTTCTTT.

This clone was seen at least ten times. V usage is TRBV19 and J usage is TRBJ1-1; 10 bases line up with TRBD1. CDR1 and CDR2 from the germline V gene are LNHDA and SQIVND (reference sequence). The CDR3 sequence is 14 residues long. Trimming took 6 bases from V and 4 from J; bases not matched to a gene: 5. CDR3 in amino acids: CASRHRTGGTEAFF. Written as DNA, the CDR3 is TGTGCCAGTAGACACCGGACAGGGGGCACTGAAGCTTTCTTT.

The rearrangement uses TRBV11-2 and TRBJ2-5; 13 nucleotides align to TRBD2. The CDR3 extends over 15 amino acids. Trimming removed 5 bases from V and 7 bases from J; junction bases left unmatched: 7. From germline, CDR1 is SGHAT and CDR2 FQNNGV. The DNA of the CDR3 is TGTGCCAGCAGCCGCGGACTAGCGGGGGTTGGGACCCAGTACTTC. Translation: CASSRGLAGVGTQYF.

This chain joins TRBV12-3 or TRBV12-4 and TRBJ1-2; 7 bases are a match to TRBD1. Trimming cost V 6 bases and J 4 bases; bases outside gene matches: 5. The length of the CDR3 is 13 residues. CDR3 region: CASRLGQLYGYTF. CDR3 bases: TGTGCCAGCAGGCTGGGACAGCTCTATGGCTACACCTTC.

The chain carries TRBV3-1 (or the pseudogene TRBV3-2) and TRBJ1-1; D is ambiguous. The CDR3 extends over 14 amino acids. Deletions cut 0 bases from V and 0 bases from J, with 5 bases between. Germline assignment: CDR1 LGHDT and CDR2 YNNKEL (reference sequence). The CDR3 nucleotides are TGTGCCAGCAGCCAAGATTGGATGAACACTGAAGCTTTCTTT. It is translated as CASSQDWMNTEAFF.

The rearrangement joins TRBV4-1 to TRBJ2-7; 7 bases line up with TRBD2. This CDR3 has 13 residues. The germline V gene has CDR1 MGHRA and CDR2 YSYEKL. J gave up 3 bases and V 5 bases, and 4 bases lay outside the gene matches. CDR3 sequence: CASSFGEGYEQYF. DNA for the CDR3: TGCGCCAGCAGCTTCGGGGAGGGCTACGAGCAGTACTTC.

V and J are TRBV2 and TRBJ1-1; D is ambiguous. V shed 3 bases and J shed 11 bases, with 13 bases lying between them. This CDR3 is 12 amino acids long. Germline loops: CDR1 SNHLY, CDR2 FYNNEI. For the CDR3, the DNA is TGTGCCAGCAGTGACGGGAAGGGTCGGGCTTTCTTT. This codes for CASSDGKGRAFF.

The CDR3, as DNA: TGTGCCAGCAGTGAAGGGCCCGGGACAGGTGCCTACGAGCAGTACTTC. Translation: CASSEGPGTGAYEQYF. J is TRBJ2-7 and V is TRBV6-1; 8 bases are shared with TRBD1. V was pared by 1 base and J by 2 bases, with 7 bases of the junction left unmatched. This CDR3 has 16 residues. The germline CDR1 and CDR2 sequences are MNHNS and SASEGT.

The chain is built from TRBV3-1 (or the pseudogene TRBV3-2) and TRBJ2-3, with 7 bases matching TRBD2. The J segment lost 2 bases and the V segment lost 4 bases, leaving 6 bases of the junction unmatched. CDR3 length: 15 residues. Germline V gives CDR1 LGHDT, CDR2 YNNKEL (reference sequence). The CDR3 region is CASSPRERFTDTQYF. DNA for the CDR3: TGTGCCAGCAGCCCGCGGGAGCGCTTCACAGATACGCAGTATTTT.

The chain recombines TRBV5-1 with TRBJ2-1; 10 nucleotides match TRBD1. The CDR3 loop spans 16 amino acids. V dropped 3 bases and J dropped 6; count of bases not matched to a gene: 9. CDR1 SGHRS and CDR2 YFSETQ come from the germline V gene. In DNA form, the CDR3 reads TGCGCCAGCAGCTCGGGACAGGGGATGGTGGGCAATGAGCAGTTCTTC. The encoded protein is CASSSGQGMVGNEQFF.

This chain uses TRBV5-1 with TRBJ1-2, with TRBD1 matching 9 bases. The germline V gene encodes CDR1 SGHRS and CDR2 YFSETQ. The CDR3 length is 15 residues. With 4 bases clipped from V and 6 bases from J, the junction kept 10 bases outside the gene matches. CDR3 sequence: CASSRSWDRENGYTF. As DNA, the CDR3 is TGCGCCAGCAGCCGCAGTTGGGACAGGGAGAATGGCTACACCTTC.

The chain couples TRBV3-1 (or the pseudogene TRBV3-2) to TRBJ1-1, with 7 bases matching TRBD1. Germline CDR1 reads LGHDT; CDR2 reads YNNKEL (reference sequence). V lost 6 bases, J lost 4 bases, and 5 bases stayed unmatched. The length of the CDR3 is 13 residues. For the CDR3, the DNA is TGTGCCAGCAGGCGGGACAGAGGCACTGAAGCTTTCTTT. Translation gives CASRRDRGTEAFF.

The chain employs TRBV18 and TRBJ1-4, with 7 nucleotides matching TRBD1. Germline CDR1 and CDR2: KGHSH and LQKENI. Trimming took 1 base from V and 0 from J; bases not matched to a gene: 14. The CDR3 is made up of 20 amino acids. CDR3: CASSPRSPGQFIATNEKLFF. CDR3 DNA sequence: TGTGCCAGCTCACCACGGTCTCCGGGACAGTTTATTGCAACTAATGAAAAACTGTTTTTT. The whole variable domain, filled in from reference TRBV18 and TRBJ1-4, reads NAGVMQNPRHLVRRRGQEARLRCSPMKGHSHVYWYRQLPEEGLKFMVYLQKENIIDESGMPKERFSAEFPKEGPSILRIQQVVRGDSAAYFCASSPRSPGQFIATNEKLFFGSGTQLSVL.

The V and J genes are TRBV6-5 and TRBJ1-5, with D unclear. The V end was cut by 2 bases, the J end by 7 bases, with 18 bases between. Germline V gene data show CDR1 as MNHEY and CDR2 as SVGAGI. The CDR3 has 16 amino acids. Here the CDR3 reads CASSYIVDPNSQPQHF. The CDR3 nucleotides read TGTGCCAGCAGTTACATTGTCGACCCGAACAGCCAGCCCCAGCATTTT.

The chain recombines TRBV11-2 with TRBJ1-6, with D possibly being TRBD1 (6 bases). Trimming took 3 bases from V and 4 from J, leaving 10 bases between them. Germline V CDR1 and CDR2: SGHAT, FQNNGV. The length of the CDR3 is 15 residues. CDR3 sequence: CASSFRDMYNSPLHF. DNA of the CDR3: TGTGCCAGCAGCTTCCGGGACATGTATAATTCACCCCTCCACTTT.

The V gene is TRBV7-8, the J gene TRBJ2-7, with 7 bases lining up with TRBD1. The CDR3 totals 15 residues. V gave up 5 bases and J gave up 0 bases; unmatched junction bases: 7. The V gene's germline CDR1 is SGHVS and CDR2 FQNEAQ. In DNA, the CDR3 is TGTGCCAGCAGCCTCGGACAGGCAAGCTCCTACGAGCAGTACTTC. Amino acids: CASSLGQASSYEQYF.

This chain joins TRBV5-6 and TRBJ1-1; 10 bases match TRBD1. Per germline, CDR1 SGHDT and CDR2 YYEEEE. V trimming: 2 bases; J trimming: 0 bases; junction bases outside the gene matches: 10. This CDR3 is 18 amino acids long. The CDR3 loop reads CASSLRTGGAFMNTEAFF. The CDR3 DNA follows: TGTGCCAGCAGCTTAAGGACAGGGGGGGCATTCATGAACACTGAAGCTTTCTTT.

The V and J genes are TRBV4-1 and TRBJ1-6; D perhaps matches TRBD1 (5 bases). With 2 bases removed from V and 4 bases from J, the gap between germline ends came to 15 bases. Germline CDR1 reads MGHRA; CDR2 reads YSYEKL. The CDR3 is 17 residues long. The CDR3 loop reads CASSQSGISLYNSPLHF. CDR3 nucleotide sequence: TGCGCCAGCAGCCAATCAGGGATCTCTTTATATAATTCACCCCTCCACTTT.

V usage is TRBV2 and J usage is TRBJ1-2, with a tentative D call TRBD1 (6 bases). This CDR3 comprises 12 residues. Germline V CDR1 and CDR2: SNHLY, FYNNEI. V was pared by 6 bases and J by 7 bases, with 12 bases between. The CDR3 sequence is CASRSDRFGYTF. The CDR3, as DNA: TGTGCCAGCAGGTCAGACAGGTTTGGCTACACCTTC.

The rearrangement links TRBV19 to TRBJ1-1; 7 bases are shared with TRBD1. CDR3 length equals 12 residues. The junction had 4 bases not matched to a gene; V was cut back by 6 bases and J by 6 bases. The V gene's germline CDR1 is LNHDA and CDR2 SQIVND (reference sequence). In DNA, the CDR3 is TGTGCCAGTAGCACAGGGGTGGCTGAAGCTTTCTTT. It encodes CASSTGVAEAFF.